The 20 T cell receptor beta chains below all came from one sample that was sequenced in a study of T cell responses to AZD1222 COVID-19 vaccine. Assay: immunoSEQ multiplex PCR; the TCRdb copy retains only in-frame clones and omits some. Of over 75,000 clones in the sample, about 92% were seen once. The material sequenced was peripheral blood, taken on day 0 of AZD1222 vaccination. These receptors were collected from an adult in good health.

This chain uses TRBV10-3 with TRBJ1-5, with D possibly being TRBD1 (5 bases). The CDR3 is made up of 16 amino acids. V lost 2 bases to trimming and J lost 4 bases, with 15 bases between them. Germline CDR1 reads ENHRY; CDR2 reads SYGVKD. CDR3 DNA sequence: TGTGCCATCAGTGAGGGGGCAGGGTTTGGTAATCAGCCCCAGCATTTT. Amino acids: CAISEGAGFGNQPQHF.

This clone was seen a single time. V usage is TRBV5-1 and J usage is TRBJ2-2; D assignment may be TRBD1 or TRBD2 (5 bases each). CDR3 length equals 16 residues. The V end was cut by 3 bases, the J end by 7 bases, with 19 bases between. Germline V gives CDR1 SGHRS, CDR2 YFSETQ. CDR3 in amino acids: CASSWDLRQSSGELFF. CDR3 nucleotides: TGCGCCAGCAGCTGGGACCTAAGGCAGTCTAGCGGGGAGCTGTTTTTT.

The CDR3 here is CASSSSPPGGSNNSPLHF. CDR3 nucleotides: TGCGCCAGCAGCTCTTCACCTCCAGGGGGTAGTAATAATTCACCCCTCCACTTT. V gene TRBV5-1 combines with J gene TRBJ1-6; 7 nucleotides align to TRBD1. The length of the CDR3 is 18 residues. Germline V gene sequence: CDR1 SGHRS, CDR2 YFSETQ. Trimming took 3 bases from V and 5 from J; bases not matched to a gene: 14.

This chain links TRBV9 with TRBJ2-1, with 9 bases that match TRBD2. V gave up 0 bases and J gave up 6 bases; unmatched junction bases: 13. The CDR3 is made up of 18 amino acids. CDR1 is SGDLS and CDR2 is YYNGEE in the germline V gene. CDR3 amino acids: CASSVGPAGTSIANEQFF. CDR3 DNA sequence: TGTGCCAGCAGCGTAGGCCCCGCCGGGACTAGCATAGCCAATGAGCAGTTCTTC.

The chain is built from TRBV6-1 and TRBJ1-1, with D possibly being TRBD1 (6 bases). Trimming stripped 0 bases from V and 3 bases from J, with 11 bases between. The CDR3 runs 15 residues. Germline CDR1 is MNHNS and CDR2 is SASEGT. CDR3 sequence reads: CASSEAGRGDTEAFF. The CDR3 bases are TGTGCCAGCAGTGAAGCGGGCAGGGGAGACACTGAAGCTTTCTTT.

This chain links TRBV30 with TRBJ2-1; 7 bases map to TRBD1. This CDR3 spans 13 amino acids. Looked up from germline, CDR1 is GTSNPN and CDR2 is SVGIG (reference sequence). With V trimmed by 8 bases and J by 8 bases, 12 bases remained unmatched. As DNA, the CDR3 is TGTGCCCGACAGCCCAACAGGGGACATGAGCAGTTCTTC. Encoded protein: CARQPNRGHEQFF.

The chain uses TRBV12-3 or TRBV12-4 and TRBJ2-7; 8 bases map to TRBD2. After removal of 3 bases from V and 11 bases from J, the junction contained 9 bases not matched to a gene. The CDR3 runs to 13 residues. The CDR3 here is CASSLSETSVKYF. CDR3 nucleotides: TGTGCCAGCAGTTTGTCCGAGACTAGCGTGAAGTACTTC.

With respect to this clone: Its ends do not fully match the called genes, so a read error is possible. The V gene is TRBV2, the J gene TRBJ2-2; TRBD1 aligns across 8 bases. The CDR3 extends over 14 amino acids. The germline V gene has CDR1 SNHLY and CDR2 FYNNEI. The CDR3 DNA is TGTGCCAGCAGAACCGGGACAGGCGCCGGGGACCTGTTTTTT. It codes for CASRTGTGAGDLFF.

The chain couples TRBV13 to TRBJ2-5, with D possibly matching TRBD1 (6 bases). Trimming stripped 5 bases from V and 0 bases from J, with 13 bases between. Germline V gives CDR1 PRHDT, CDR2 FYEKMQ (reference sequence). The CDR3 is 15 residues long. The CDR3 region is CASSLLTGYQETQYF. The DNA for the CDR3 is TGTGCCAGCAGCCTACTTACAGGGTACCAAGAGACCCAGTACTTC.

CDR3 in DNA: TGTGCCAGCAGCGTAGGACAGGGAGTTGATGGCTACACCTTC. Its translation is CASSVGQGVDGYTF. The chain uses TRBV9 and TRBJ1-2; TRBD1 agrees at 7 bases. Trimming cost V 0 bases and J 6 bases; bases outside gene matches: 5. Germline CDR1 reads SGDLS; CDR2 reads YYNGEE. The CDR3 is made up of 14 amino acids. Full variable domain (outside the CDR3, taken from reference TRBV9 and TRBJ1-2): DSGVTQTPKHLITATGQRVTLRCSPRSGDLSVYWYQQSLDQGLQFLIQYYNGEERAKGNILERFSAQQFPDLHSELNLSSLELGDSALYFCASSVGQGVDGYTFGSGTRLTVV.

V gene TRBV3-1 (or the pseudogene TRBV3-2) combines with J gene TRBJ2-1; D is uncertain. The CDR3 sequence is 14 residues long. V lost 1 base, J lost 10 bases, and 14 bases lay in between. Germline loops: CDR1 LGHDT, CDR2 YNNKEL (reference sequence). The CDR3 coding sequence is TGTGCCAGCAGCCAAGCTCGGGCCTCTTCAGAGCAGTTCTTC. It codes for CASSQARASSEQFF.

This clone was seen once. The chain is built from TRBV24-1 and TRBJ2-3, with 8 bases fitting TRBD1. Trimming at V came to 9 bases and at J to 6 bases, leaving 16 bases not matched to a gene. The CDR3 runs 16 residues. Germline values: CDR1 KGHDR, CDR2 SFDVKD. The CDR3 sequence: CATDLGQGTLGDTQYF. The CDR3 DNA follows: TGTGCCACCGACCTCGGACAGGGAACTCTAGGCGATACGCAGTATTTT.

V gene TRBV7-2 combines with J gene TRBJ2-7; possible D gene TRBD2, 6 bases. Looked up from germline, CDR1 is SGHTA and CDR2 is FQGNSA. The V and J ends lost 4 bases and 2 bases respectively, with 9 bases between them. The CDR3 length is 13 residues. Here the CDR3 reads CASSSWTTYEQYF. CDR3 DNA sequence: TGTGCCAGCAGCTCCTGGACTACCTACGAGCAGTACTTC.

The V gene is TRBV2, the J gene TRBJ2-7; weak D call: TRBD2 (6 bases). The CDR3 covers 16 residues. The germline CDR1 and CDR2 sequences are SNHLY and FYNNEI. The V end was cut by 5 bases, the J end by 0 bases, with 17 bases between. The CDR3 DNA reads as TGTGCCAGCAGTTCGAGTAGCGGATTCTACTCCTACGAGCAGTACTTC. Residues: CASSSSSGFYSYEQYF.

This rearrangement joins TRBV5-1 to TRBJ1-2; D unclear. Germline V gives CDR1 SGHRS, CDR2 YFSETQ. V lost 0 bases, J lost 8 bases, and 11 bases lay in between. The CDR3 consists of 13 residues. CDR3 bases: TGCGCCAGCAGCTTGGATCTAAACCGGGGCTACACCTTC. Translated: CASSLDLNRGYTF.

The J gene is TRBJ1-5, the V gene TRBV12-3 or TRBV12-4; no clear D gene. Trimming stripped 0 bases from V and 4 bases from J, with 4 bases between. This CDR3 has 13 amino acids. CDR3 bases: TGTGCCAGCAGTTTAGCTGAAAATCAGCCCCAGCATTTT. It specifies CASSLAENQPQHF.

The V and J genes are TRBV19 and TRBJ1-2; D is ambiguous. V lost 6 bases and J lost 0, with 11 bases in between. Germline V gene lookup returns CDR1 LNHDA and CDR2 SQIVND (reference sequence). The CDR3 totals 14 residues. The CDR3 sequence is CASSPPGTNYGYTF. The DNA of the CDR3 is TGTGCCAGTAGCCCGCCGGGTACTAACTATGGCTACACCTTC.

V is TRBV9 and J is TRBJ2-7; 7 bases map to TRBD1. After removal of 0 bases from V and 6 bases from J, the junction contained 9 bases not matched to a gene. The CDR3 has 15 residues. Germline CDR1 and CDR2: SGDLS and YYNGEE. The CDR3 loop reads CASSVAVGQQGEQYF. The CDR3 coding sequence is TGTGCCAGCAGCGTAGCGGTGGGACAGCAGGGCGAGCAGTACTTC.

CDR3 loop: CASSQGNTGELFF. The CDR3 DNA is TGTGCCAGCAGCCAAGGGAACACCGGGGAGCTGTTTTTT. The chain uses TRBV4-2 and TRBJ2-2; D gene unclear. V was shortened by 1 base and J by 1 base, with 1 base between the two germline ends. Germline CDR1 LGHNA, CDR2 YNFKEQ. The CDR3 length is 13 residues.

V gene TRBV6-5 combines with J gene TRBJ2-7; possibly TRBD1 or TRBD2 for D (5 bases each). The CDR3 has 16 amino acids. Trimming pared 4 bases from V and 3 bases from J, leaving 19 bases between. Germline CDR1 reads MNHEY; CDR2 reads SVGAGI. CDR3 in amino acids: CASSSTLGEMGYEQYF. The CDR3, as DNA: TGTGCCAGCAGTTCCACATTGGGGGAAATGGGCTACGAGCAGTACTTC.